These 19 T cell receptor beta chains share one sample of origin, sequenced in a study of cytotoxic CD8 clonotypes in ibrutinib-treated CLL. The protocol was immunoSEQ multiplex PCR, while the TCRdb copy is restricted to in-frame clones and leaves out a portion. The sample records some 300,000 clones, more than 65% being singletons. Sequencing used PBMCs, obtained before ibrutinib treatment. Receptor source: a human donor with chronic lymphocytic leukemia.

The chain employs TRBV2 and TRBJ2-2; 13 bases line up with TRBD2. The CDR3 has 18 residues. J lost 4 bases, V lost 5 bases, and 10 bases had no gene match. From germline, CDR1 is SNHLY and CDR2 FYNNEI. The CDR3 DNA reads as TGTGCCAGCAGTCCCTCGGTGGGGACTAGCGGGACCACCGGGGAGCTGTTTTTT. Translating it yields CASSPSVGTSGTTGELFF.

The chain employs TRBV5-6 and TRBJ1-2, with D hard to call. The CDR3 is made up of 14 amino acids. Trimming removed 0 bases at V and 2 bases at J, with 8 bases between. CDR1 is SGHDT and CDR2 is YYEEEE in the germline V gene. CDR3 amino acids: CASSLGTLNYGYTF. The CDR3 DNA reads as TGTGCCAGCAGCTTGGGTACGCTGAACTATGGCTACACCTTC.

The CDR3 DNA is TGTGCCTGGAGTCGAGGACACCAAGAGACCCAGTACTTC. This sequence encodes CAWSRGHQETQYF. The V call is TRBV30, the J call TRBJ2-5; D is unresolved. This CDR3 is 13 amino acids long. Trimming left V 2 bases short and J 0 bases short, with 7 bases between. Germline V CDR1 and CDR2: GTSNPN, SVGIG (reference sequence).

V gene TRBV7-6 combines with J gene TRBJ2-2; 7 positions match TRBD1. The germline CDR1 and CDR2 sequences are SGHVS and FNYEAQ. This CDR3 is built from 19 residues. The trim removed 5 bases at V and 2 bases at J, leaving 17 bases unmatched. DNA of the CDR3: TGTGCCAGCAGCCGAAGGGACAGCGCGCGGCGATTAAACACCGGGGAGCTGTTTTTT. This encodes CASSRRDSARRLNTGELFF.

V and J are TRBV10-2 and TRBJ2-7; 14 nucleotides agree with TRBD2. The CDR3 runs 14 residues. CDR1 WSHSY and CDR2 SAAADI come from the germline V gene. V lost 10 bases and J lost 3; bases outside the gene matches: 5. The CDR3 here is CATRLAGGSYEQYF. CDR3 nucleotide sequence: TGCGCCACCAGACTAGCGGGAGGGAGCTACGAGCAGTACTTC.

The chain carries TRBV9 and TRBJ2-4; TRBD1 is a possible D gene (6 bases). Looked up from germline, CDR1 is SGDLS and CDR2 is YYNGEE. The CDR3 length is 15 residues. With 5 bases removed from V and 0 bases from J, the gap between germline ends came to 12 bases. The CDR3 region is CASSTGQRAKNIQYF. The DNA for the CDR3 is TGTGCCAGCAGTACAGGACAGCGAGCCAAAAACATTCAGTACTTC.

The rearrangement links TRBV19 to TRBJ2-7; weak D call: TRBD1 (6 bases). V lost 4 bases and J lost 2, with 21 bases in between. The CDR3 length is 17 residues. Germline values: CDR1 LNHDA, CDR2 SQIVND (reference sequence). The chain's CDR3 is CASSTETAGVITYEQYF. In DNA, the CDR3 is TGTGCCAGTAGTACGGAGACGGCAGGGGTTATAACCTACGAGCAGTACTTC.

The chain combines TRBV4-1 with TRBJ1-2, with D perhaps TRBD1 (5 bases). The CDR3 loop spans 13 amino acids. Trimming stripped 3 bases from V and 2 bases from J, with 7 bases between. CDR1 and CDR2 (germline): MGHRA, YSYEKL. The CDR3 bases are TGCGCCAGCAGCCAGGGGGAAAACTATGGCTACACCTTC. It encodes CASSQGENYGYTF.

The chain combines TRBV5-1 with TRBJ1-2; 7 bases align to TRBD1. Unmatched junction bases numbered 4, after V lost 0 bases and J lost 5 bases. The CDR3 is made up of 14 amino acids. In germline, CDR1 is SGHRS, CDR2 YFSETQ. The CDR3: CASSLVNRGYGYTF. The CDR3, as DNA: TGCGCCAGCAGCTTGGTTAACAGGGGATATGGCTACACCTTC. Together with reference TRBV5-1 and TRBJ1-2, the CDR3 gives the full variable domain: KAGVTQTPRYLIKTRGQQVTLSCSPISGHRSVSWYQQTPGQGLQFLFEYFSETQRNKGNFPGRFSGRQFSNSRSEMNVSTLELGDSALYLCASSLVNRGYGYTFGSGTRLTVV.

The CDR3 DNA reads TGTGCCACCCAGACAGGACCCTACGAGCAGTACTTC. This encodes CATQTGPYEQYF. The gene calls are TRBV5-8 and TRBJ2-7, with a tentative D call TRBD1 (6 bases). The CDR3 runs 12 residues. The germline V gene encodes CDR1 SGHTS and CDR2 YDEGEE. Trimming took off 9 bases at V and 2 bases at J, with 12 bases between the two ends.

The chain recombines TRBV4-3 with TRBJ1-5; tentative D call: TRBD1 (5 bases). V gave up 1 base and J gave up 2 bases, with 9 bases separating them. The CDR3 has 15 residues. Per germline, CDR1 LGHNA and CDR2 YSLEER. As DNA, the CDR3 is TGCGCCAGCAGCCAAGGCAGGGTTTGCAATCAGCCCCAGCATTTT. This codes for CASSQGRVCNQPQHF.

The gene calls are TRBV19 and TRBJ1-1; 9 bases line up with TRBD1. The CDR3 is 15 amino acids. CDR1 and CDR2 from the germline V gene are LNHDA and SQIVND (reference sequence). V trimming: 4 bases; J trimming: 1 base; junction bases outside the gene matches: 4. CDR3 DNA sequence: TGTGCCAGTAGTAGCATGGGACAGGGGAACACTGAAGCTTTCTTT. Translation: CASSSMGQGNTEAFF. Using reference TRBV19 and TRBJ1-1 for the parts outside the CDR3, the full variable domain is DGGITQSPKYLFRKEGQNVTLSCEQNLNHDAMYWYRQDPGQGLRLIYYSQIVNDFQKGDIAEGYSVSREKKESFPLTVTSAQKNPTAFYLCASSSMGQGNTEAFFGQGTRLTVV.

The chain has TRBV11-2 and TRBJ1-2, with TRBD1 as a possible D gene (5 bases). The germline V and J ends were trimmed by 7 bases and 8 bases, with 14 bases remaining between them. CDR3 size: 12 residues. Germline-derived CDR1 and CDR2 are SGHAT and FQNNGV. This CDR3 reads CASNGAERGYTF. CDR3 sequence (DNA): TGTGCCAGCAATGGGGCAGAGCGAGGCTACACCTTC. Based on the CDR3 plus reference TRBV11-2 and TRBJ1-2, the full variable domain is EAGVAQSPRYKIIEKRQSVAFWCNPISGHATLYWYQQILGQGPKLLIQFQNNGVVDDSQLPKDRFSAERLKGVDSTLKIQPAKLEDSAVYLCASNGAERGYTFGSGTRLTVV.

The chain employs TRBV6-5 and TRBJ2-7, with TRBD2 matching 11 bases. Germline CDR1 reads MNHEY; CDR2 reads SVGAGI. V trimming: 5 bases; J trimming: 10 bases; junction bases outside the gene matches: 10. The CDR3 has 14 residues. The CDR3 bases are TGTGCCAGCAGTCACCAACTTAGCGGGAGGGATCAGTACTTC. Amino acid sequence: CASSHQLSGRDQYF.

This chain connects TRBV7-2 to TRBJ1-2, with D possibly matching TRBD1 (6 bases). Between the trimmed V and J ends, which lost 1 base and 4 bases, there was a span of 10 bases. This CDR3 spans 14 amino acids. Germline-derived CDR1 and CDR2 are SGHTA and FQGNSA. The CDR3 region has the DNA TGTGCCAGCAGCTTAGGGCAGGGGAGCTATGGCTACACCTTC. Its protein product is CASSLGQGSYGYTF.

This sequence joins TRBV27 and TRBJ2-7; no clear D gene. V was pared by 6 bases and J by 4 bases, with 13 bases between. CDR3 length: 13 residues. Germline CDR1 is MNHEY and CDR2 is SMNVEV (reference sequence). CDR3 region: CASRTLASYEQYF. In DNA, the CDR3 is TGTGCCAGCAGGACTTTAGCCTCATACGAGCAGTACTTC.

The chain combines TRBV19 with TRBJ1-2; TRBD1 matches 8 bases. This CDR3 region has 15 residues. Trimming took 7 bases from V and 7 from J; bases not matched to a gene: 14. Germline assignment: CDR1 LNHDA and CDR2 SQIVND (reference sequence). CDR3 DNA sequence: TGTGCCAGTACCCCAACCGATGGACAGGGTTTTGGCTACACCTTC. It encodes CASTPTDGQGFGYTF.

This clone has only a few counts. This chain connects TRBV2 to TRBJ1-2; D is uncertain. The V gene's germline CDR1 is SNHLY and CDR2 FYNNEI. This CDR3 comprises 14 residues. The germline V and J ends were trimmed by 6 bases and 6 bases, with 17 bases remaining between them. CDR3 nucleotides: TGTGCCAGCAGGTTGTCTTCACTTGGGGATGGCTACACCTTC. Its translation: CASRLSSLGDGYTF.

This clone was seen only a few times. The chain has TRBV19 and TRBJ1-2; 8 nucleotides agree with TRBD1. The V gene end was trimmed by 4 bases and the J gene end by 4 bases; junction bases not matched to a gene: 8. The germline CDR1 and CDR2 sequences are LNHDA and SQIVND (reference sequence). The CDR3 runs 15 residues. This CDR3 is CASSREQGVSYGYTF. In DNA, the CDR3 is TGTGCCAGTAGTAGAGAACAGGGGGTCAGCTATGGCTACACCTTC.